This paragraph reports one T cell receptor beta chain. TCRdb's copy holds only in-frame clones and misses some; the assay was immunoSEQ multiplex PCR. The sample has 390,000 or so clones; roughly nine tenths are singletons. CDR1 is LGHDT and CDR2 is YNNKEL in the germline V gene (reference sequence). The CDR3 consists of 15 residues. V was pared by 1 base and J by 6 bases, with 15 bases between. This entry comes from a study of blood T cell repertoires in COVID-19. Ages ranged from about 18 to 89 years, with residence in about two dozen US areas. Participant-given clinical history determined each cohort assignment. What the recovered Cohort 3 donors had was two negative PCRs, clearance, or symptom resolution.

The TCR comes from a man aged 18 to 30 who had recovered from COVID-19. This chain uses TRBV3-1 (or the pseudogene TRBV3-2) with TRBJ1-1; D is uncertain. The sequenced sample was PBMCs or T cells enriched from blood (not recorded which). CDR3 in amino acids: CASSQVSGSGSEAFF. CDR3 nucleotides: TGTGCCAGCAGCCAAGTCTCGGGGTCGGGTTCTGAAGCTTTCTTT.